The 3 T cell receptor beta chains below were found in one sample sequenced in a study of T cells in women clearing cervical HPV infection. Method: immunoSEQ multiplex PCR; TCRdb's copy keeps in-frame clones and lacks some. Recorded for this sample: roughly 14,000 clones. The material sequenced was blood buffy coat. These receptors were collected from a woman aged 18 to 75 with a cervical HPV16 infection that either progressed to CIN3+ or cleared (not recorded which).

About this clone itself: The read ends 3 residues early relative to the CDR3; the germline J gene fills the gap. The chain has TRBV19 and TRBJ1-2; maybe TRBD1 (5 bases). The CDR3 length is 14 residues. Germline CDR1 LNHDA, CDR2 SQIVND (reference sequence). The covered CDR3 bases are TGTGCCAGTAGTATTTGGGGCTCCTACAATGAC. This sequence encodes CASSIWGSYND. The entire CDR3 is CASSIWGSYNDYTF. Combining the CDR3 with reference TRBV19 and TRBJ1-2 gives the whole variable domain DGGITQSPKYLFRKEGQNVTLSCEQNLNHDAMYWYRQDPGQGLRLIYYSQIVNDFQKGDIAEGYSVSREKKESFPLTVTSAQKNPTAFYLCASSIWGSYNDYTFGSGTRLTVV.

Details on this clone: The read finishes 3 residues shy of the CDR3 end, and the germline J gene is used to complete it. This chain uses TRBV4-2 with TRBJ1-1; TRBD1 is a possible D gene (6 bases). V was clipped by 3 bases and J by 4 bases, with 15 bases between them. Looked up from germline, CDR1 is LGHNA and CDR2 is YNFKEQ. The CDR3 contains 15 residues. The CDR3 sequence: CASSQATGGGTEAFF. Incomplete CDR3 DNA: TGTGCCAGCAGCCAGGCGACCGGAGGGGGCACTGAA.

This clone is medium-sized by frequency. Read coverage stops 3 residues before the CDR3 terminus; the germline J gene supplies the remainder. This chain joins TRBV19 and TRBJ1-2, with D possibly being TRBD1 (5 bases). With 6 bases removed from V and 5 bases from J, the gap between germline ends came to 13 bases. CDR1 is LNHDA and CDR2 is SQIVND in the germline V gene (reference sequence). This CDR3 has 13 residues. The CDR3 reads CASRETGGYGYTF. CDR3 DNA, as far as it was read: TGTGCCAGTAGAGAAACTGGGGGGTATGGC.